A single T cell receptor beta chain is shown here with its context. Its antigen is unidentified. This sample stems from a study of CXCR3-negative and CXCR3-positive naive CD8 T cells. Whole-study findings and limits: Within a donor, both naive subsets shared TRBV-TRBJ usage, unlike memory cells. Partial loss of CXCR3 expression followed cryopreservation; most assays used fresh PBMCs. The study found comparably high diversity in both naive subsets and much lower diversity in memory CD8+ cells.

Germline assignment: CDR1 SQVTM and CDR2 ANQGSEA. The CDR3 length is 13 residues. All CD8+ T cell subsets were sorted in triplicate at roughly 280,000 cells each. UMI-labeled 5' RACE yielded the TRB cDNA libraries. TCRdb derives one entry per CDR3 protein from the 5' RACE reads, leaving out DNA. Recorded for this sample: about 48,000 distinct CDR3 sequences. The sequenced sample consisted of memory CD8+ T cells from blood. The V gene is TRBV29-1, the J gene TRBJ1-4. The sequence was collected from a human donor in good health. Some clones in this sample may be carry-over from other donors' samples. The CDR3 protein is CSVVERLSEKLFF.